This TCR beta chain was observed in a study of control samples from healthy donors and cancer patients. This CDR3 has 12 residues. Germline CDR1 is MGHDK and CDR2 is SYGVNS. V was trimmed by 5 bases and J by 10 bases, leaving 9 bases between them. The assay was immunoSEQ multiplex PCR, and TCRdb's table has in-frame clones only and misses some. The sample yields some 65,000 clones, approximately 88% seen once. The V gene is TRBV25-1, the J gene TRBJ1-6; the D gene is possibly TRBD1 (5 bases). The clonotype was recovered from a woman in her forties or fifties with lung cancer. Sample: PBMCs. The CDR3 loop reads CASSHTGSPLHF. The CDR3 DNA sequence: TGTGCCAGCAGTCACACAGGATCACCCCTCCACTTT.